A selection of T cell receptor beta chains follows, all from one sample in a study of cytomegalovirus exposure and HLA in healthy donors. TCRdb keeps only in-frame clones here, not all; method: immunoSEQ multiplex PCR. The table lists 200,000 or so clones, around four fifths of them singletons. Sequences were obtained from PBMCs. The receptors were gathered from a boy younger than 10 in good health and CMV-seronegative. Both conserved end residues are part of each CDR3. The D gene is left open where the match is weak. Clone size, where shown, is once, few, many, or a class for clones that have expanded.

TRBV27	few	TRBJ1-5	TRBD1	TGTGCCAGCAGGACAGGGGCGGACAGTCAGCCCCAGCATTTT	CASRTGADSQPQHF
TRBV25-1	NA	TRBJ2-7	NA	TGTGCCAGCAGTGATTTAGGGACAACTGAGCAGTACTTC	CASSDLGTTEQYF
TRBV29-1	NA	TRBJ2-1	NA	TGCAGCGTTGTTACCGGGACACTGAATGAGCAGTTCTTC	CSVVTGTLNEQFF
TRBV7-6	NA	TRBJ1-2	NA	TGTGCCAGCAGCCTATATCAGGCGGGATTTGGGGAGAGCTACACCTTC	CASSLYQAGFGESYTF
TRBV5-1	NA	TRBJ2-7	NA	TGCGCCAGCCATCTCCAGCCAGGGCAGCACGAGCAGTACTTC	CASHLQPGQHEQYF
TRBV18	NA	TRBJ1-5	NA	TGTGCCAGCTCACCACGAGCACAGGGTGATCAGCCCCAGCATTTT	CASSPRAQGDQPQHF
TRBV11-2	NA	TRBJ1-3	TRBD1	TGTGCCAGCAGCTTAAGGCAGGGGGCGCAGACCATATATTTT	CASSLRQGAQTIYF
TRBV6-5	NA	TRBJ2-5	TRBD2	TGTGCCAGCAGTTGCTCGCCGGGGGGGCTTGAGACCCAGTACTTC	CASSCSPGGLETQYF
TRBV5-6	NA	TRBJ2-1	TRBD1	TGTGCCAGCAGCTTCGGGACAGGCTCCTACAATGAGCAGTTCTTC	CASSFGTGSYNEQFF
TRBV6-5	NA	TRBJ2-7	TRBD1	TGTGCCAGCAGTGAGACAGGGACCTACGAGCAGTACTTC	CASSETGTYEQYF
TRBV27	once	TRBJ2-7	NA	TGTGTCGCGGGTGAGGGAAAGATGTTATACGAGCAGTACTTC	CVAGEGKMLYEQYF
TRBV30	NA	TRBJ2-3	NA	TGTGCCTGGAACTCGGGTGTTGCTAGCACAGATACGCAGTATTTT	CAWNSGVASTDTQYF
TRBV5-1	few	TRBJ1-5	NA	TGCGCCAGCAGCTTGGTCTTCTCTAGCAATCAGCCCCAGCATTTT	CASSLVFSSNQPQHF
TRBV12-5	NA	TRBJ1-1	NA	TGTGCTAGTGGTTTGGCGCGCCTGGGACAAAATGAAGCTTTCTTT	CASGLARLGQNEAFF
TRBV2	NA	TRBJ1-2	NA	TGTGCCAGCAGTGACAGGACAGCGACTTATGGCTACACCTTC	CASSDRTATYGYTF
TRBV29-1	NA	TRBJ2-3	NA	TGCAGCGGTCAACAGGGCCACACAGATACGCAGTATTTT	CSGQQGHTDTQYF
TRBV4-2	NA	TRBJ2-2	NA	TGTGCCAGCAGCCCCCCCTTGGGGCCTCCCTTGGGGGAGCTGTTTTTT	CASSPPLGPPLGELFF
TRBV30	NA	TRBJ1-3	TRBD1	TGTGCCTGGAGTCCAGGGGGCCACTCTGGAAACACCATATATTTT	CAWSPGGHSGNTIYF
TRBV6-6	NA	TRBJ2-7	NA	TGTATTACAGGGACCCCCTTAGGCGCGTACTTC	CITGTPLGAYF
TRBV6-5	NA	TRBJ1-3	NA	TGTGCCAGCAGTTACCGAGAGAGCTCTGGAAACACCATATATTTT	CASSYRESSGNTIYF
TRBV7-6	NA	TRBJ1-5	TRBD1	TGTGCCAGCAGCTTAGGGACAGGGGTGTATAGCAATCAGCCCCAGCATTTT	CASSLGTGVYSNQPQHF
TRBV6-5	few	TRBJ2-3	NA	TGTGCCAGCAGGCGCCCCGCGGATACGCAGTATTTT	CASRRPADTQYF
TRBV4-2	NA	TRBJ2-3	TRBD2	TGTGCCAGCAGCTCCCCGCTCGGGACTAGCGGGATCGGGGGCACAGATACGCAGTATTTT	CASSSPLGTSGIGGTDTQYF
TRBV6-8	few	TRBJ1-1	NA	TGTGCCAGCAGTTACTCACCAGCGGGTCTACAGAACACTGAAGCTTTCTTT	CASSYSPAGLQNTEAFF
TRBV2	NA	TRBJ2-1	NA	TGTGCCAGCAGTGAAACCAGTGAGCAGTTCTTC	CASSETSEQFF
TRBV30	once	TRBJ2-7	TRBD1	TGTGCCTGGAGGGCCGGGACAGGGGAAGCCGAGCAGTACTTC	CAWRAGTGEAEQYF
TRBV30	NA	TRBJ1-5	NA	TGTGCCTGGAGGCCCAGGGGATATGGCAATCAGCCCCAGCATTTT	CAWRPRGYGNQPQHF
TRBV25-1	NA	TRBJ2-3	NA	TGTGCCAGCAGCCTGACAGGACCCACAGATACGCAGTATTTT	CASSLTGPTDTQYF
TRBV7-2	NA	TRBJ2-2	TRBD1	TGTGCCAGCAGCACTCCCGACAGGGCAAACACCGGGGAGCTGTTTTTT	CASSTPDRANTGELFF
TRBV7-2	NA	TRBJ2-5	NA	TGTGCCAGCAGCTTTAGCGCCCAAGAGACCCAGTACTTC	CASSFSAQETQYF